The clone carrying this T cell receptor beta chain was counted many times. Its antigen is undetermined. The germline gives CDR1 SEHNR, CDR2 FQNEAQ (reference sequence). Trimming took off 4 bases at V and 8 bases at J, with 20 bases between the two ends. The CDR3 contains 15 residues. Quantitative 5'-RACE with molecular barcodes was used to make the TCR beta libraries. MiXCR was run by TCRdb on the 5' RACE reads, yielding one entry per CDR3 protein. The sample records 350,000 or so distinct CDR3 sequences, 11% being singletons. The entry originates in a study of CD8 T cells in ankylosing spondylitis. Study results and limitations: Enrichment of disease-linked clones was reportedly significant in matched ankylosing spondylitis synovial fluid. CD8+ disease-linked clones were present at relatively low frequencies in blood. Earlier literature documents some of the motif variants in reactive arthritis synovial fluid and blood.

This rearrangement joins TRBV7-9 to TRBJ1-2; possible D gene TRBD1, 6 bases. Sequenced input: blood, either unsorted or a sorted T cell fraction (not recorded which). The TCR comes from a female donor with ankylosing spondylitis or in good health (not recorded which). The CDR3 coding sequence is TGTGCCAGCAGCTCCTCGGACAGATTCTTTGGGGGCTACACCTTC. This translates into CASSSSDRFFGGYTF.